The 29 T cell receptor beta chains below all came from one sample that was sequenced in a study of CD8+ T cells in alopecia areata. Following RNA extraction, reverse transcription yielded cDNA that acted as the sequencing template. Data came from immunoSEQ multiplex PCR; TCRdb stores just in-frame clones and leaves some out. The table has some 170,000 clones, about 63% seen once. This sample comprised CD4+ T cells sorted from blood, obtained at week 0. Receptors were obtained from a human donor with alopecia areata.

V gene TRBV19 combines with J gene TRBJ1-1, with D maybe TRBD1 (5 bases). Germline CDR1 and CDR2: LNHDA and SQIVND (reference sequence). Trimming pared 2 bases from V and 1 base from J, leaving 8 bases between. There are 14 residues in the CDR3. The CDR3 coding sequence is TGTGCCAGTAGTATAAGTGGACAGAACACTGAAGCTTTCTTT. Translation: CASSISGQNTEAFF.

Turning to this clone: Other DNA sequences in the sample encode the same CDR3. This chain links TRBV5-1 with TRBJ2-5, with D perhaps TRBD2 (6 bases). The CDR3 extends over 14 amino acids. Germline CDR1 and CDR2: SGHRS and YFSETQ. V gave up 4 bases and J gave up 1 base, with 11 bases separating them. The CDR3 bases are TGCGCCAGCAGCCCCGGGACTTCCCAAGAGACCCAGTACTTC. Translating it yields CASSPGTSQETQYF.

A remark on this clone: Other nucleotide sequences from this sample produce the same CDR3. V and J are TRBV9 and TRBJ1-6; D is possibly TRBD1 (5 bases). The CDR3 runs to 14 residues. From germline, CDR1 is SGDLS and CDR2 YYNGEE. The V end was cut by 0 bases, the J end by 7 bases, with 8 bases between. The CDR3 protein is CASSVGGPNSPLHF. In nucleotides, the CDR3 is TGTGCCAGCAGCGTAGGGGGACCAAATTCACCCCTCCACTTT.

The CDR3 reads CASSFRGASTGELFF. Written as DNA, the CDR3 is TGCGCCAGCAGCTTTCGGGGGGCAAGCACCGGGGAGCTGTTTTTT. This rearrangement joins TRBV5-1 to TRBJ2-2, with D perhaps TRBD2 (7 bases). The CDR3 totals 15 residues. Germline-derived CDR1 and CDR2 are SGHRS and YFSETQ. The V end lost 2 bases, the J end lost 4 bases, and 12 bases lay between the germline ends.

The CDR3 loop reads CASSLQGLSYEQYF. In DNA, the CDR3 is TGTGCCAGCAGCCTCCAAGGGTTATCCTACGAGCAGTACTTC. The gene calls are TRBV7-6 and TRBJ2-7; D gene unclear. This CDR3 region has 14 residues. Germline CDR1 reads SGHVS; CDR2 reads FNYEAQ. The V end was cut by 5 bases, the J end by 1 base, with 12 bases between.

The chain uses TRBV7-2 and TRBJ1-1; TRBD1 is a possible D gene (6 bases). V gave up 3 bases and J gave up 1 base, with 9 bases separating them. Germline lookup yields CDR1 SGHTA and CDR2 FQGNSA. This CDR3 spans 14 amino acids. The CDR3 here is CASSFGRGNTEAFF. The CDR3 coding sequence is TGTGCCAGCAGCTTCGGCAGGGGGAACACTGAAGCTTTCTTT.

This chain joins TRBV9 and TRBJ2-1; D is undetermined. V lost 0 bases and J 4 bases, leaving 5 bases between the germline ends. CDR3 length equals 13 residues. Germline CDR1 reads SGDLS; CDR2 reads YYNGEE. The CDR3: CASSVEVYNEQFF. Here the CDR3 DNA reads TGTGCCAGCAGCGTAGAGGTTTACAATGAGCAGTTCTTC. Full variable domain (remainder filled in from reference TRBV9 and TRBJ2-1): DSGVTQTPKHLITATGQRVTLRCSPRSGDLSVYWYQQSLDQGLQFLIQYYNGEERAKGNILERFSAQQFPDLHSELNLSSLELGDSALYFCASSVEVYNEQFFGPGTRLTVL.

This rearrangement joins TRBV5-1 to TRBJ1-1, with D possibly TRBD1 on 5 matching bases. Between the trimmed V and J ends, which lost 4 bases and 0 bases, there was a span of 13 bases. Germline CDR1 and CDR2: SGHRS and YFSETQ. The CDR3 length is 15 residues. The CDR3 DNA follows: TGCGCCAGCAGCCCCGAGCGGGGGGTGAACACTGAAGCTTTCTTT. It codes for CASSPERGVNTEAFF.

The chain recombines TRBV11-2 with TRBJ2-2; D possibly corresponds to TRBD2 (6 bases). CDR3 size: 14 residues. CDR1 and CDR2 (germline): SGHAT, FQNNGV. V dropped 1 base and J dropped 5 bases, with 8 bases sitting between them. The CDR3 nucleotides read TGTGCCAGCAGCTTAGCTGGGGGGACCGGGGAGCTGTTTTTT. It translates to CASSLAGGTGELFF.

The J gene is TRBJ2-5, the V gene TRBV6-1; 9 bases match TRBD1. V dropped 8 bases and J dropped 1; count of bases not matched to a gene: 2. Germline V gene data show CDR1 as MNHNS and CDR2 as SASEGT. This CDR3 contains 13 residues. The CDR3: CASGDRAQETQYF. The CDR3 nucleotides are TGTGCCAGCGGGGACAGGGCCCAAGAGACCCAGTACTTC.

Only one count was recorded for this clone. The chain carries TRBV9 and TRBJ1-1; D is unresolved. The CDR3 extends over 12 amino acids. Germline V gene sequence: CDR1 SGDLS, CDR2 YYNGEE. Trimming stripped 4 bases from V and 2 bases from J, with 6 bases between. The CDR3 DNA reads TGTGCCAGCAGCCCGCAAAACACTGAAGCTTTCTTT. Amino acid sequence: CASSPQNTEAFF.

V gene TRBV29-1 combines with J gene TRBJ1-2; 10 nucleotides line up with TRBD1. The CDR3 is 14 residues long. Trimming took 3 bases from V and 8 from J; bases not matched to a gene: 9. Germline CDR1 is SQVTM and CDR2 is ANQGSEA. The CDR3 DNA sequence: TGCAGCGTTGACGAACCCGACAGGGGGCGCGGCTACACCTTC. The encoded protein is CSVDEPDRGRGYTF.

This clone was observed a single time. The rearrangement joins TRBV25-1 to TRBJ1-2, with D hard to call. V was shortened by 4 bases and J by 6 bases, with 6 bases between the two germline ends. The CDR3 has 11 amino acids. From germline, CDR1 is MGHDK and CDR2 SYGVNS. This chain's CDR3 is CASSALDGYTF. DNA of the CDR3: TGTGCCAGCAGTGCCTTAGATGGCTACACCTTC.

V usage is TRBV7-8 and J usage is TRBJ2-5, with TRBD1 matching 7 bases. The CDR3 consists of 15 residues. Germline trimming cut 5 bases from V and 1 base from J; bases unmatched to any gene: 7. Germline-derived CDR1 and CDR2 are SGHVS and FQNEAQ. The CDR3 reads CASSPEGGPQETQYF. CDR3 bases: TGTGCCAGCAGCCCAGAAGGGGGCCCCCAAGAGACCCAGTACTTC.

V and J are TRBV5-1 and TRBJ1-2; D remains unclear. The CDR3 is made up of 13 amino acids. Germline CDR1 reads SGHRS; CDR2 reads YFSETQ. The V end lost 4 bases, the J end lost 4 bases, and 11 bases lay between the germline ends. The CDR3 region is CASSLTETYGYTF. CDR3 coding DNA: TGCGCCAGCAGCCTAACAGAAACCTATGGCTACACCTTC.

This clone has more than one count but fewer than ten. The CDR3: CSVARPGGTSGYTF. The CDR3 nucleotides are TGCAGCGTCGCCCGTCCAGGGGGGACTTCTGGCTACACCTTC. The chain couples TRBV29-1 to TRBJ1-2, with TRBD1 matching over 7 bases. In germline, CDR1 is SQVTM, CDR2 ANQGSEA. Trimming took 6 bases from V and 7 from J; bases not matched to a gene: 14. The CDR3 runs to 14 residues.

The chain uses TRBV29-1 and TRBJ2-3, with 8 bases that match TRBD2. The germline V gene encodes CDR1 SQVTM and CDR2 ANQGSEA. Trimming took 5 bases from V and 0 from J; bases not matched to a gene: 13. This CDR3 has 17 amino acids. The CDR3 DNA reads TGCAGCGTTTGTAAGCGGGGGATGATTACTAGCACAGATACGCAGTATTTT. Protein product: CSVCKRGMITSTDTQYF.

This chain joins TRBV18 and TRBJ1-5, with D uncertain. The CDR3 length is 15 residues. Germline V gene lookup returns CDR1 KGHSH and CDR2 LQKENI. The germline V and J ends were trimmed by 1 base and 3 bases, with 10 bases remaining between them. The CDR3 nucleotides are TGTGCCAGCTCACCACTCCCCGGAGACAATCAGCCCCAGCATTTT. Protein product: CASSPLPGDNQPQHF.

This chain joins TRBV10-3 and TRBJ1-1; 7 bases are shared with TRBD1. The junction had 6 bases not matched to a gene; V was cut back by 2 bases and J by 3 bases. The length of the CDR3 is 15 residues. Germline CDR1 and CDR2: ENHRY and SYGVKD. The CDR3 coding sequence is TGTGCCATCAGTGAGACAGATACAGGGGACACTGAAGCTTTCTTT. Translation gives CAISETDTGDTEAFF.

This chain links TRBV23-1 with TRBJ2-7; D may be TRBD2 (6 bases). TRBV23-1 is annotated as an ORF whose role is uncertain. Trimming stripped 0 bases from V and 0 bases from J, with 9 bases between. The CDR3 totals 15 residues. CDR3 region: CASSQSGGTSYEQYF. The CDR3 DNA is TGCGCCAGCAGTCAATCGGGCGGGACCTCCTACGAGCAGTACTTC.

This clone was detected a few times. The V and J genes are TRBV5-1 and TRBJ1-6, with D maybe TRBD1 (6 bases). V lost 7 bases to trimming and J lost 7 bases, with 18 bases between them. Germline V gene lookup returns CDR1 SGHRS and CDR2 YFSETQ. CDR3 length equals 15 residues. The CDR3 nucleotides read TGCGCCAGCCGTTCATCAATGGGGGCCAATTCACCCCTCCACTTT. Amino acids: CASRSSMGANSPLHF.

V is TRBV5-6 and J is TRBJ1-1; D gene unclear. Trimming pared 2 bases from V and 0 bases from J, leaving 11 bases between. This CDR3 contains 15 residues. Germline values: CDR1 SGHDT, CDR2 YYEEEE. The CDR3 DNA is TGTGCCAGCAGCTTCACACAGACCCTGAACACTGAAGCTTTCTTT. Its protein is CASSFTQTLNTEAFF.

The gene calls are TRBV19 and TRBJ2-7, with 8 bases lining up with TRBD1. The V gene end was trimmed by 4 bases and the J gene end by 6 bases; junction bases not matched to a gene: 8. Germline V CDR1 and CDR2: LNHDA, SQIVND (reference sequence). This CDR3 region has 14 residues. The CDR3 nucleotides are TGTGCCAGTAGTAAAGGACAGGGAACGTCCGAGCAGTACTTC. This gives the protein CASSKGQGTSEQYF.

The chain employs TRBV5-1 and TRBJ2-7, with TRBD1 as a possible D gene (6 bases). V lost 5 bases, J lost 3 bases, and 15 bases lay in between. The CDR3 is 14 residues long. Germline V gives CDR1 SGHRS, CDR2 YFSETQ. In DNA form, the CDR3 reads TGCGCCAGCAGTTCCGGGACAACCAACTACGAGCAGTACTTC. Protein sequence: CASSSGTTNYEQYF.

This chain uses TRBV7-7 with TRBJ2-1, with D unresolved. V lost 9 bases, J lost 10 bases, and 16 bases lay in between. The CDR3 totals 12 residues. Germline CDR1 is SSHAT and CDR2 is FNYEAQ (reference sequence). Here the CDR3 DNA reads TGTGCCAGAGACTGTCCCCCCAGCGAGCAGTTCTTC. Residues: CARDCPPSEQFF.

The V gene is TRBV15, the J gene TRBJ2-1, with 10 nucleotides matching TRBD1. CDR3 length: 15 amino acids. V lost 1 base, J lost 6 bases, and 3 bases stayed unmatched. The germline V gene has CDR1 LNHNV and CDR2 YYDKDF (reference sequence). The CDR3 DNA reads TGTGCCACCAGCAGAGGGGGACAGGGGTCCAATGAGCAGTTCTTC. Translation gives CATSRGGQGSNEQFF.

V and J are TRBV2 and TRBJ2-3; 8 bases agree with TRBD1. The J segment lost 10 bases and the V segment lost 1 base, leaving 10 bases of the junction unmatched. The CDR3 totals 15 residues. Germline V gene data show CDR1 as SNHLY and CDR2 as FYNNEI. This CDR3 is CASSEVDREVSSQYF. The DNA of the CDR3 is TGTGCCAGCAGTGAAGTGGACAGGGAGGTTAGTTCGCAGTATTTT.

The J gene is TRBJ2-7, the V gene TRBV30; TRBD1 might be the D (6 bases). The CDR3 is 12 residues long. The V and J ends lost 1 base and 10 bases respectively, with 14 bases between them. Germline assignment: CDR1 GTSNPN and CDR2 SVGIG (reference sequence). In nucleotides, the CDR3 is TGTGCCTGGAGTGCACTAAAGGGGGTCCAGTACTTC. Translation gives CAWSALKGVQYF. The full variable domain, with the rest looked up from reference TRBV30 and TRBJ2-7, is SQTIHQWPATLVQPVGSPLSLECTVEGTSNPNLYWYRQAAGRGLQLLFYSVGIGQISSEVPQNLSASRPQDRQFILSSKKLLLSDSGFYLCAWSALKGVQYFGPGTRLTVT.

J is TRBJ2-5 and V is TRBV30; 7 bases fit TRBD1. Germline V gene lookup returns CDR1 GTSNPN and CDR2 SVGIG (reference sequence). This CDR3 has 14 residues. The ends lost 4 bases at V and 4 bases at J; junction bases unmatched: 9. CDR3 in DNA: TGTGCCTGGACGCGAGGGGGCATGTTAGAGACCCAGTACTTC. Translating gives CAWTRGGMLETQYF.